This TCR beta chain was recovered during a study of blood T cell repertoires in COVID-19. Study background: Collection of acute and convalescent COVID-19 samples took place in the United States, Italy and Spain. Nucleic acid was either cDNA or gDNA, and it came from T cells, B-cell-depleted T cells, or PBMCs.

This CDR3 region has 13 residues. From germline, CDR1 is MNHEY and CDR2 SMNVEV (reference sequence). J lost 12 bases, V lost 0 bases, and 6 bases had no gene match. Per the authors' pipeline: Quantification of nucleated cells was approximated via reference gene primer amplification. Clones were read by immunoSEQ multiplex PCR, and TCRdb kept only the in-frame ones, dropping some. V and J calls and clone size are given by that table; D and trimming were obtained from the DNA. The data show 130,000 to 150,000 clones, around 84% seen once. The sample was peripheral blood. This sequence was found in a man aged 55-75 years with active or convalescent COVID-19. This chain uses TRBV27 with TRBJ1-2; 8 positions match TRBD1. CDR3 amino acids: CASSLSGTGGNTF. The CDR3 nucleotides read TGTGCCAGCAGTTTATCGGGGACAGGTGGTAACACCTTC.